These 19 T cell receptor beta chains originate from one sample sequenced in a study of cytomegalovirus exposure and HLA in healthy donors (dated by TCRdb to about 2017). Libraries were built with the immunoSEQ multiplex PCR assay. For the multiplex PCR, a mixture combining 60 forward primers for TCR Vbeta segments and 13 reverse primers for TCR Jbeta segments was used. TCRdb retrieved this table from immuneACCESS and kept in-frame rearrangements only. Not all clones are present; in checked studies, unresolved V genes account for under half, and no reason is known for the remainder. In all, the sample holds fewer than 100,000 clones, and roughly three quarters of those were seen once. The ten largest clones take up approximately 8% of the sample. Sequenced: PBMCs. The receptor set was obtained from a female donor in good health and CMV-seronegative.

This chain joins TRBV15 and TRBJ2-5; 8 bases map to TRBD2. The CDR3 has 16 amino acids. Per the germline V gene, CDR1 is LNHNV and CDR2 is YYDKDF (reference sequence). With 0 bases clipped from V and 4 bases from J, the junction kept 7 bases outside the gene matches. CDR3 bases: TGTGCCACCAGCAGAGATCCATCGGGAGGGCTAGAGACCCAGTACTTC. This gives the protein CATSRDPSGGLETQYF.

CDR3 DNA sequence: TGTGCCAGCAGCTTAGCCCCCATTACAGGGCAGTTCTTC. Protein sequence: CASSLAPITGQFF. The genes are TRBV7-6 and TRBJ2-1; perhaps TRBD1 as D (5 bases). The ends were cut back, 0 bases at V and 12 bases at J, with 12 bases in the middle. Germline V lookup: CDR1 SGHVS, CDR2 FNYEAQ. CDR3 length equals 13 residues.

The V gene is TRBV7-3, the J gene TRBJ1-6; 7 bases are shared with TRBD1. Trimming took 3 bases from V and 10 from J; bases not matched to a gene: 6. The germline V gene encodes CDR1 SGHTA and CDR2 FQGTGA. There are 14 residues in the CDR3. The CDR3 region has the DNA TGTGCCAGCAGCTTTTCAGGGGGAGACTCACCCCTCCACTTT. Amino acids: CASSFSGGDSPLHF.

This sequence joins TRBV6-5 and TRBJ2-1; weak D call: TRBD1 (5 bases). V gave up 5 bases and J gave up 12 bases, with 20 bases separating them. CDR3 length equals 14 residues. CDR1 and CDR2 (germline): MNHEY, SVGAGI. The DNA for the CDR3 is TGTGCCAGCAGTGCAGACAGTCGTTCTAAGGTGCAGTTCTTC. Translating gives CASSADSRSKVQFF.

V gene TRBV12-5 combines with J gene TRBJ2-1, with TRBD1 matching over 9 bases. After removal of 1 base from V and 5 bases from J, the junction contained 3 bases not matched to a gene. This CDR3 is 15 amino acids long. Germline values: CDR1 LGHNT, CDR2 FRNRAP. The CDR3 here is CASGLGQGGHNEQFF. CDR3 nucleotide sequence: TGTGCTAGTGGTTTGGGACAGGGGGGCCACAATGAGCAGTTCTTC.

This chain links TRBV27 with TRBJ1-2; D possibly corresponds to TRBD1 (5 bases). The CDR3 is 14 residues long. The ends were cut back, 3 bases at V and 8 bases at J, with 16 bases in the middle. Germline V gene sequence: CDR1 MNHEY, CDR2 SMNVEV (reference sequence). For the CDR3, the DNA is TGTGCCAGCAGTTTCCGGGACTCCTACGCGGGCTACACCTTC. It encodes CASSFRDSYAGYTF.

A few counts support this clone. This chain uses TRBV5-8 with TRBJ2-7; the D is unclear. The CDR3 has 12 residues. Trimming took off 1 base at V and 3 bases at J, with 5 bases between the two ends. CDR1 is SGHTS and CDR2 is YDEGEE in the germline V gene. The chain's CDR3 is CASSLSDYEQYF. The CDR3, as DNA: TGTGCCAGCAGCTTGTCAGACTACGAGCAGTACTTC.

The chain couples TRBV4-2 to TRBJ2-4, with 11 bases matching TRBD2. Germline V gene sequence: CDR1 LGHNA, CDR2 YNFKEQ. The CDR3 length is 17 residues. After removal of 5 bases from V and 0 bases from J, the junction contained 6 bases not matched to a gene. The CDR3 region is CASSSLTSGVAKNIQYF. The CDR3, as DNA: TGTGCCAGCAGCAGCCTGACTAGCGGGGTAGCCAAAAACATTCAGTACTTC.

The chain's CDR3 is CASSQVLQGNTEAFF. CDR3 DNA sequence: TGCGCCAGCAGCCAAGTCTTACAGGGGAACACTGAAGCTTTCTTT. The V gene is TRBV4-1, the J gene TRBJ1-1; weak D call: TRBD1 (6 bases). The CDR3 sequence is 15 residues long. Looked up from germline, CDR1 is MGHRA and CDR2 is YSYEKL. Trimming shortened V by 1 base and J by 1 base, and 10 bases separated the two germline ends.

V and J are TRBV7-2 and TRBJ2-3; TRBD1 matches 9 bases. V lost 5 bases, J lost 8 bases, and 17 bases stayed unmatched. Germline loops: CDR1 SGHTA, CDR2 FQGNSA. This CDR3 spans 17 amino acids. CDR3 sequence: CASSVKGWGQGIGTQYF. Written as DNA, the CDR3 is TGTGCCAGCAGCGTCAAAGGCTGGGGACAGGGAATCGGTACGCAGTATTTT.

The chain combines TRBV7-3 with TRBJ2-2; the D gene is possibly TRBD1 (5 bases). Germline-derived CDR1 and CDR2 are SGHTA and FQGTGA. CDR3 size: 17 residues. V was trimmed by 4 bases and J by 4 bases, leaving 19 bases between them. CDR3 region: CASSSEGAKGLTGELFF. In DNA form, the CDR3 reads TGTGCCAGCAGCTCAGAAGGGGCGAAAGGCCTCACCGGGGAGCTGTTTTTT.

The chain carries TRBV19 and TRBJ2-7, with 7 bases identical to TRBD1. Germline trimming cut 5 bases from V and 3 bases from J; bases unmatched to any gene: 10. CDR1 and CDR2 (germline): LNHDA, SQIVND (reference sequence). The CDR3 length is 15 residues. CDR3 in amino acids: CASSLSGDSYYEQYF. The CDR3 region has the DNA TGTGCCAGTAGTCTGTCTGGGGACAGCTACTACGAGCAGTACTTC.

This sequence joins TRBV7-9 and TRBJ2-5, with D tentatively TRBD1 (6 bases). The germline V gene has CDR1 SEHNR and CDR2 FQNEAQ (reference sequence). The CDR3 runs 11 residues. CDR3 nucleotide sequence: TGTGCTCTAGGGGGTCAAGAGACCCAGTACTTC. Encoded protein: CALGGQETQYF.

The rearrangement joins TRBV4-1 to TRBJ2-5; D possibly corresponds to TRBD2 (7 bases). The germline V gene encodes CDR1 MGHRA and CDR2 YSYEKL. CDR3 length: 15 residues. Deletions cut 4 bases from V and 5 bases from J, with 17 bases between. The DNA of the CDR3 is TGCGCCAGCAGCCCCCTAGGGGGGGCAGGGGAGACCCAGTACTTC. Protein sequence: CASSPLGGAGETQYF.

V and J are TRBV7-9 and TRBJ1-2; 8 bases agree with TRBD1. The CDR3 extends over 13 amino acids. With 2 bases clipped from V and 6 bases from J, the junction kept 2 bases outside the gene matches. Germline V gives CDR1 SEHNR, CDR2 FQNEAQ (reference sequence). The CDR3 sequence is CASSLKQGDGYTF. The CDR3 DNA is TGTGCCAGCAGCTTAAAACAGGGGGATGGCTACACCTTC.

J is TRBJ1-1 and V is TRBV6-4, with 9 nucleotides matching TRBD1. There are 13 residues in the CDR3. Germline V gene data show CDR1 as MRHNA and CDR2 as SNTAGT. The V gene end was trimmed by 3 bases and the J gene end by 4 bases; junction bases not matched to a gene: 0. CDR3 DNA: TGTGCCAGCAGTGAGGACAGGGGCACTGAAGCTTTCTTT. It codes for CASSEDRGTEAFF.

The chain links TRBV7-6 to TRBJ2-5, with unresolved D. The CDR3 totals 12 residues. Germline lookup yields CDR1 SGHVS and CDR2 FNYEAQ. Trimming pared 6 bases from V and 0 bases from J, leaving 5 bases between. The CDR3 DNA reads TGTGCCAGCAGGGCAAACCAAGAGACCCAGTACTTC. Its protein is CASRANQETQYF.

The chain recombines TRBV7-3 with TRBJ1-1, with D possibly being TRBD1 (6 bases). V was clipped by 7 bases and J by 8 bases, with 14 bases between them. Germline assignment: CDR1 SGHTA and CDR2 FQGTGA. This CDR3 comprises 12 residues. In nucleotides, the CDR3 is TGTGCCAGCACCTCTAGAGGACAGGAAGCTTTCTTT. Amino acids: CASTSRGQEAFF. The whole variable domain, remainder taken from reference TRBV7-3 and TRBJ1-1, is GAGVSQTPSNKVTEKGKYVELRCDPISGHTALYWYRQSLGQGPEFLIYFQGTGAADDSGLPNDRFFAVRPEGSVSTLKIQRTERGDSAVYLCASTSRGQEAFFGQGTRLTVV.

The chain recombines TRBV5-3 with TRBJ2-2; perhaps TRBD2 as D (6 bases). TRBV5-3 has ORF status, its function being uncertain. The germline V and J ends were trimmed by 4 bases and 3 bases, with 10 bases remaining between them. The CDR3 contains 14 residues. The DNA of the CDR3 is TGTGCCAGAAGCAGCAGGGACTACACCGGGGAGCTGTTTTTT. It specifies CARSSRDYTGELFF.